These 25 T cell receptor beta chains share one sample of origin, sequenced in a study of blood T cell repertoires in COVID-19. The assay was immunoSEQ multiplex PCR, and TCRdb's table has in-frame clones only and misses some. The repertoire holds under 350,000 clones, with about 85% as singletons. Material: peripheral blood. These receptor sequences come from a human donor in a cohort sampled during active COVID-19.

The chain carries TRBV28 and TRBJ1-6; D remains ambiguous. This CDR3 contains 15 residues. Trimming pared 4 bases from V and 3 bases from J, leaving 10 bases between. The germline gives CDR1 MDHEN, CDR2 SYDVKM. The CDR3 DNA sequence: TGTGCCAGCAGTTATCGACACCTCTATAATTCACCCCTCCACTTT. Its protein product is CASSYRHLYNSPLHF.

The chain couples TRBV5-4 to TRBJ2-5; weak D call: TRBD2 (5 bases). CDR1 SGHNT and CDR2 YYREEE come from the germline V gene (reference sequence). Trimming pared 2 bases from V and 5 bases from J, leaving 13 bases between. The CDR3 length is 14 residues. The CDR3 is CASSFRREGETQYF. The CDR3 DNA reads TGTGCCAGCAGCTTTCGTCGGGAAGGGGAGACCCAGTACTTC.

This sequence joins TRBV5-1 and TRBJ2-1; 9 bases map to TRBD2. The CDR3 consists of 15 residues. The junction had 8 bases not matched to a gene; V was cut back by 7 bases and J by 3 bases. Germline loops: CDR1 SGHRS, CDR2 YFSETQ. CDR3: CASGELLAGYNEQFF. Written as DNA, the CDR3 is TGCGCCAGCGGAGAATTACTAGCGGGCTACAATGAGCAGTTCTTC.

CDR3 amino acids: CASSSTSGRVYYEQYF. DNA for the CDR3: TGTGCCAGCAGTTCGACTAGCGGGAGGGTCTACTACGAGCAGTACTTC. J is TRBJ2-7 and V is TRBV28, with 14 positions matching TRBD2. The CDR3 has 16 residues. V was clipped by 4 bases and J by 3 bases; unmatched bases: 5. CDR1 is MDHEN and CDR2 is SYDVKM in the germline V gene. The entire variable domain, with the rest obtained from reference TRBV28 and TRBJ2-7, is as follows: DVKVTQSSRYLVKRTGEKVFLECVQDMDHENMFWYRQDPGLGLRLIYFSYDVKMKEKGDIPEGYSVSREKKERFSLILESASTNQTSMYLCASSSTSGRVYYEQYFGPGTRLTVT.

The V and J genes are TRBV7-2 and TRBJ2-5; D is possibly TRBD2 (6 bases). CDR1 SGHTA and CDR2 FQGNSA come from the germline V gene. Deletions cut 1 base from V and 1 base from J, with 13 bases between. This CDR3 contains 16 residues. The CDR3 DNA follows: TGTGCCAGCAGCTTAGGACTCGGGAGTGGCCAAGAGACCCAGTACTTC. Protein: CASSLGLGSGQETQYF.

The count of this clone is one. This chain connects TRBV6-5 to TRBJ2-1, with TRBD2 identical over 7 bases. Germline assignment: CDR1 MNHEY and CDR2 SVGAGI. The CDR3 covers 15 residues. Germline trimming cut 6 bases from V and 0 bases from J; bases unmatched to any gene: 5. The CDR3 here is CASRPKRGSYNEQFF. The CDR3 DNA sequence: TGTGCCAGCAGGCCTAAGCGGGGCTCCTACAATGAGCAGTTCTTC.

The chain couples TRBV11-2 to TRBJ2-2; 7 bases align to TRBD2. The CDR3 has 15 residues. The J segment lost 5 bases and the V segment lost 4 bases, leaving 7 bases of the junction unmatched. Germline loops: CDR1 SGHAT, CDR2 FQNNGV. CDR3 amino acids: CASSSLRRGTGELFF. CDR3 nucleotides: TGTGCCAGCAGCTCGCTCAGGCGGGGGACCGGGGAGCTGTTTTTT. Full variable domain (missing parts from reference TRBV11-2 and TRBJ2-2): EAGVAQSPRYKIIEKRQSVAFWCNPISGHATLYWYQQILGQGPKLLIQFQNNGVVDDSQLPKDRFSAERLKGVDSTLKIQPAKLEDSAVYLCASSSLRRGTGELFFGEGSRLTVL.

This sequence joins TRBV6-1 and TRBJ1-3, with unresolved D. The germline V gene has CDR1 MNHNS and CDR2 SASEGT. Between the trimmed V and J ends, which lost 2 bases and 0 bases, there was a span of 8 bases. This CDR3 is built from 15 residues. The CDR3 nucleotides read TGTGCCAGCAGTGAACGGAGAATCTCTGGAAACACCATATATTTT. Protein sequence: CASSERRISGNTIYF.

The genes are TRBV5-4 and TRBJ2-2; D unresolved. The V gene's germline CDR1 is SGHNT and CDR2 YYREEE (reference sequence). The CDR3 is 15 residues long. Trimming took 2 bases from V and 3 from J, leaving 11 bases between them. CDR3 sequence: CASSFFEQDTGELFF. The CDR3 coding sequence is TGTGCCAGCAGCTTTTTTGAACAAGACACCGGGGAGCTGTTTTTT.

This chain connects TRBV18 to TRBJ2-1, with TRBD1 matching 10 bases. V lost 6 bases and J lost 9; bases outside the gene matches: 14. The CDR3 consists of 16 residues. Germline values: CDR1 KGHSH, CDR2 LQKENI. The CDR3, as DNA: TGTGCCAGCTCTGCGGACCCGGGACAGGGGATAAGTGAGCAGTTCTTC. Protein sequence: CASSADPGQGISEQFF.

The gene calls are TRBV2 and TRBJ1-1; 11 bases are shared with TRBD1. This CDR3 is built from 14 residues. Unmatched junction bases numbered 4, after V lost 6 bases and J lost 4 bases. In germline, CDR1 is SNHLY, CDR2 FYNNEI. CDR3: CASRGQGGITEAFF. The CDR3 DNA reads TGTGCCAGCAGGGGACAGGGGGGAATCACTGAAGCTTTCTTT.

The rearrangement uses TRBV5-1 and TRBJ1-2; TRBD1 aligns across 7 bases. Looked up from germline, CDR1 is SGHRS and CDR2 is YFSETQ. The CDR3 sequence is 14 residues long. V lost 0 bases to trimming and J lost 6 bases; unmatched junction nucleotides: 5. Here the CDR3 reads CASSLADRRDGYTF. The CDR3 region has the DNA TGCGCCAGCAGCTTGGCGGACAGGAGAGATGGCTACACCTTC.

In this sample, this clone turned up once. The chain links TRBV5-4 to TRBJ1-2; 7 nucleotides agree with TRBD1. The CDR3 spans 13 residues. The V gene end was trimmed by 4 bases and the J gene end by 10 bases; junction bases not matched to a gene: 10. Germline CDR1 is SGHNT and CDR2 is YYREEE (reference sequence). This CDR3 is CASSVEYRGNYTF. In DNA, the CDR3 is TGTGCCAGCAGCGTTGAATACAGGGGAAACTACACCTTC.

The CDR3 coding sequence is TGTGCCATCAGTGAGTCCTCTGGGGGCGGCGACGAGCAGTACTTC. Its protein product is CAISESSGGGDEQYF. The gene calls are TRBV10-3 and TRBJ2-7; tentative D call: TRBD1 (6 bases). V lost 0 bases and J lost 5, with 14 bases in between. The CDR3 is 15 residues long. Germline CDR1 is ENHRY and CDR2 is SYGVKD.

This sequence joins TRBV12-3 or TRBV12-4 and TRBJ2-1; tentative D call: TRBD1 (5 bases). This CDR3 comprises 13 residues. Trimming took 5 bases from V and 12 from J, leaving 17 bases between them. The CDR3 is CASSPFSGIWQFF. In nucleotides, the CDR3 is TGTGCCAGCAGTCCCTTCTCAGGGATTTGGCAGTTCTTC.

V usage is TRBV7-2 and J usage is TRBJ2-7; 9 positions match TRBD2. This CDR3 has 14 amino acids. From germline, CDR1 is SGHTA and CDR2 FQGNSA. Trimming at V came to 1 base and at J to 6 bases, leaving 4 bases not matched to a gene. CDR3 bases: TGTGCCAGCAGCTTAGACGCGGGAGGGCGCGAGCAGTACTTC. Translation gives CASSLDAGGREQYF.

V is TRBV7-2 and J is TRBJ2-3; 7 bases match TRBD2. CDR3 length: 13 residues. Germline V gives CDR1 SGHTA, CDR2 FQGNSA. Trimming took 8 bases from V and 9 from J; bases not matched to a gene: 11. The CDR3 DNA reads TGTGCCAGCCGCAGCGGGATGCGGGACACGCAGTATTTT. It encodes CASRSGMRDTQYF.

This chain connects TRBV19 to TRBJ2-4, with 7 bases fitting TRBD1. Germline CDR1 LNHDA, CDR2 SQIVND (reference sequence). After removal of 9 bases from V and 2 bases from J, the junction contained 10 bases not matched to a gene. This CDR3 region has 15 residues. For the CDR3, the DNA is TGTGCCAGCAGACTTCCGGGACAGTCCAAAAACATTCAGTACTTC. Amino acid sequence: CASRLPGQSKNIQYF.

The CDR3 DNA reads TGCAGCTGCGGGAGCGGGAGTTGGAATGAGCAGTTCTTC. Its translation: CSCGSGSWNEQFF. The genes are TRBV29-1 and TRBJ2-1; 8 bases are a match to TRBD2. The CDR3 totals 13 residues. With V trimmed by 8 bases and J by 7 bases, 10 bases remained unmatched. Germline CDR1 SQVTM, CDR2 ANQGSEA.

J is TRBJ2-7 and V is TRBV10-1; D possibly corresponds to TRBD1 (6 bases). The CDR3 spans 14 residues. The V gene lost 8 bases and the J gene lost 4 bases, with 18 bases spanning the gap. Germline-derived CDR1 and CDR2 are WNHNN and SYGVQD (reference sequence). CDR3 coding DNA: TGCGCCAGCTCCGAAGGGGGAGAGGGGTACGAGCAGTACTTC. As protein: CASSEGGEGYEQYF.

This chain joins TRBV6-1 and TRBJ2-5; a weak D match, TRBD1 (6 bases). V was pared by 2 bases and J by 5 bases, with 18 bases between. CDR3 length equals 16 residues. Germline values: CDR1 MNHNS, CDR2 SASEGT. The CDR3 here is CASSESTGRARETQYF. Written as DNA, the CDR3 is TGTGCCAGCAGTGAATCCACAGGGCGGGCAAGGGAGACCCAGTACTTC.

This clone was detected only once. This chain links TRBV30 with TRBJ1-1; D is possibly TRBD1 (5 bases). This CDR3 comprises 13 residues. Trimming left V 7 bases short and J 1 base short, with 13 bases between. In germline, CDR1 is GTSNPN, CDR2 SVGIG (reference sequence). The CDR3 reads CAFTGTPNTEAFF. The CDR3 DNA is TGTGCCTTCACCGGGACTCCGAACACTGAAGCTTTCTTT.

This clone was picked up one time. The rearrangement joins TRBV6-4 to TRBJ2-2; D may be TRBD1 (6 bases). The CDR3 extends over 14 amino acids. V was cut by 2 bases and J by 4 bases, with 8 bases left in between. CDR1 and CDR2 (germline): MRHNA, SNTAGT. CDR3: CASSDGGGTGELFF. In DNA form, the CDR3 reads TGTGCCAGCAGTGACGGGGGCGGCACCGGGGAGCTGTTTTTT.

V usage is TRBV5-1 and J usage is TRBJ2-4; a weak D match, TRBD2 (6 bases). In germline, CDR1 is SGHRS, CDR2 YFSETQ. This CDR3 has 16 residues. V was shortened by 0 bases and J by 1 base, with 11 bases between the two germline ends. The CDR3: CASSLESGRAKNIQYF. In DNA, the CDR3 is TGCGCCAGCAGCTTGGAATCAGGGAGGGCCAAAAACATTCAGTACTTC. The variable domain in full, completed from reference TRBV5-1 and TRBJ2-4, reads KAGVTQTPRYLIKTRGQQVTLSCSPISGHRSVSWYQQTPGQGLQFLFEYFSETQRNKGNFPGRFSGRQFSNSRSEMNVSTLELGDSALYLCASSLESGRAKNIQYFGAGTRLSVL.

The V and J genes are TRBV9 and TRBJ2-7; a weak D match, TRBD1 (6 bases). The V gene's germline CDR1 is SGDLS and CDR2 YYNGEE. The V gene lost 0 bases and the J gene lost 3 bases, with 13 bases spanning the gap. This CDR3 spans 15 amino acids. The CDR3 DNA is TGTGCCAGCAGCGTAGGCCAGGGGAATCTCTACGAGCAGTACTTC. This translates into CASSVGQGNLYEQYF.